The 32 T cell receptor beta chains below were found in one sample sequenced in a study of OX40 agonist ivuxolimab in advanced cancers. The repertoire was sequenced with immunoSEQ multiplex PCR; TCRdb's copy has only in-frame clones and lacks some. The sample has roughly 84,000 clones; roughly 80% are singletons. The sample here was CD4+ or CD8+ T cells sorted from blood, taken in a trial of the OX40 agonist ivuxolimab. The receptors shown here come from an adult with an advanced solid tumor such as melanoma, head and neck, liver or kidney cancer.

This rearrangement joins TRBV2 to TRBJ2-5, with 7 bases matching TRBD2. Germline lookup yields CDR1 SNHLY and CDR2 FYNNEI. Trimming at V came to 7 bases and at J to 3 bases, leaving 5 bases not matched to a gene. CDR3 length equals 13 residues. The CDR3 sequence is CASKRLAEETQYF. DNA for the CDR3: TGTGCCAGCAAACGTCTAGCGGAAGAGACCCAGTACTTC.

The rearrangement joins TRBV7-3 to TRBJ1-1, with 8 bases fitting TRBD1. Germline values: CDR1 SGHTA, CDR2 FQGTGA. The CDR3 runs to 14 residues. Trimming cost V 4 bases and J 1 base; bases outside gene matches: 2. As DNA, the CDR3 is TGTGCCAGCAGCTCACAGGGGGAGAACACTGAAGCTTTCTTT. This sequence encodes CASSSQGENTEAFF.

On this clone itself: Sequence at one end of the junction differs from germline and may be a read error. The chain joins TRBV5-7 to TRBJ2-6; D may be TRBD1 (5 bases). TRBV5-7 is known as an ORF, though its function is uncertain. This CDR3 has 16 residues. The CDR3 DNA is TGTGCCAGCAGCTTGGTTTCGGCTACTGGGGCCAACGTCCCGACTTTC. This gives the protein CASSLVSATGANVPTF.

With regard to this clone: A read error may produce the germline difference seen at one junction end. This rearrangement joins TRBV11-1 to TRBJ2-1; 9 nucleotides line up with TRBD2. This CDR3 is built from 15 residues. From germline, CDR1 is SGHAT and CDR2 FQDESV (reference sequence). CDR3 protein: CASSIAGASYNEQFF. As DNA, the CDR3 is TGTGCCAGCAGCATAGCGGGGGCCTCCTACAATGAGCAGTTCTTC.

This clone was seen once. The chain carries TRBV5-6 and TRBJ2-5; TRBD2 matches 8 bases. In germline, CDR1 is SGHDT, CDR2 YYEEEE. CDR3 length equals 16 residues. Trimming at V came to 4 bases and at J to 5 bases, leaving 13 bases not matched to a gene. The CDR3 loop is CASSLLRGLAGETQYF. The CDR3, as DNA: TGTGCCAGCAGCCTTCTCCGGGGTCTAGCGGGCGAGACCCAGTACTTC.

This clone was detected a few times. The chain couples TRBV5-1 to TRBJ1-5; D might be TRBD1 (6 bases). Per the germline V gene, CDR1 is SGHRS and CDR2 is YFSETQ. The CDR3 has 15 amino acids. V was shortened by 0 bases and J by 3 bases, with 10 bases between the two germline ends. The CDR3 nucleotides read TGCGCCAGCAGCTTGGCAGGGGCGGTCAATCAGCCCCAGCATTTT. It translates to CASSLAGAVNQPQHF.

The V call is TRBV30, the J call TRBJ2-6; tentatively, D is TRBD1 (5 bases). Per germline, CDR1 GTSNPN and CDR2 SVGIG (reference sequence). The CDR3 totals 15 residues. Trimming removed 2 bases at V and 4 bases at J, with 12 bases between. The CDR3 spells CAWSPGLTGANVLTF. Here the CDR3 DNA reads TGTGCCTGGAGTCCAGGGTTAACCGGGGCCAACGTCCTGACTTTC.

The chain employs TRBV10-3 and TRBJ2-1, with 8 bases identical to TRBD2. Germline-derived CDR1 and CDR2 are ENHRY and SYGVKD. With 6 bases clipped from V and 7 bases from J, the junction kept 8 bases outside the gene matches. This CDR3 region has 14 residues. The CDR3 sequence is CAIRPGLAENEQFF. The CDR3 DNA reads TGTGCCATCAGGCCCGGACTAGCCGAAAATGAGCAGTTCTTC.

This chain uses TRBV5-6 with TRBJ2-7; D may be TRBD1 or TRBD2 (6 bases each). V lost 3 bases and J lost 8, with 12 bases in between. The germline CDR1 and CDR2 sequences are SGHDT and YYEEEE. CDR3 length: 12 residues. The chain's CDR3 is CASSSGGTQQYF. The CDR3 bases are TGTGCCAGCAGCTCTGGCGGGACACAGCAGTACTTC.

The chain carries TRBV5-4 and TRBJ1-1, with 7 bases identical to TRBD1. Germline CDR1 reads SGHNT; CDR2 reads YYREEE (reference sequence). The CDR3 is 16 amino acids. The V gene end was trimmed by 4 bases and the J gene end by 2 bases; junction bases not matched to a gene: 11. The CDR3 DNA is TGTGCCAGCAGCAAGGGCTCGCGACAGGGAAACACTGAAGCTTTCTTT. Translated: CASSKGSRQGNTEAFF.

This clone was detected only once. The chain carries TRBV5-1 and TRBJ2-3; either TRBD1 or TRBD2 may fit D (6 bases each). CDR1 is SGHRS and CDR2 is YFSETQ in the germline V gene. V was cut by 4 bases and J by 0 bases, with 24 bases left in between. The CDR3 is made up of 19 amino acids. The chain's CDR3 is CASSRGGLRALTSTDTQYF. CDR3 coding DNA: TGCGCCAGCAGCCGAGGGGGGTTAAGGGCCCTTACTAGCACAGATACGCAGTATTTT.

This clone is classed as medium-sized. The CDR3 region is CASSSIGEAFF. CDR3 nucleotides: TGCGCCAGCAGCTCCATCGGTGAAGCTTTCTTT. The chain couples TRBV5-1 to TRBJ1-1, with D hard to call. CDR1 is SGHRS, CDR2 YFSETQ, per germline. V lost 3 bases and J 7 bases, leaving 7 bases between the germline ends. This CDR3 contains 11 residues.

The rearrangement joins TRBV10-3 to TRBJ2-2; tentatively, D is TRBD2 (6 bases). The CDR3 is 14 amino acids. The germline V gene has CDR1 ENHRY and CDR2 SYGVKD. V was clipped by 7 bases and J by 4 bases, with 13 bases between them. The CDR3 loop is CAIMSGQVTGELFF. In DNA, the CDR3 is TGTGCCATCATGAGCGGGCAGGTCACCGGGGAGCTGTTTTTT.

The genes are TRBV7-2 and TRBJ2-1; 11 nucleotides agree with TRBD2. The germline CDR1 and CDR2 sequences are SGHTA and FQGNSA. This CDR3 is 18 amino acids long. Losses at the gene ends were 4 bases for V and 3 bases for J; bases not matched to a gene: 11. The CDR3 nucleotides read TGTGCCAGCAGCTCCATGGGACTAGCGGAGCTGTACTACAATGAGCAGTTCTTC. Translation gives CASSSMGLAELYYNEQFF.

The rearrangement joins TRBV19 to TRBJ1-6; TRBD1 matches at 8 bases. The CDR3 sequence is 15 residues long. With 2 bases clipped from V and 5 bases from J, the junction kept 2 bases outside the gene matches. CDR1 and CDR2 from the germline V gene are LNHDA and SQIVND (reference sequence). CDR3 bases: TGTGCCAGTAGTATACAGGGGGCGGATAATTCACCCCTCCACTTT. Its protein product is CASSIQGADNSPLHF.

This chain connects TRBV19 to TRBJ1-2; D remains ambiguous. The germline gives CDR1 LNHDA, CDR2 SQIVND (reference sequence). There are 14 residues in the CDR3. V was trimmed by 3 bases and J by 0 bases, leaving 8 bases between them. This chain's CDR3 is CASSIWFSNYGYTF. CDR3 nucleotides: TGTGCCAGTAGTATCTGGTTCTCTAACTATGGCTACACCTTC.

This chain joins TRBV28 and TRBJ2-7; 7 bases align to TRBD2. After removal of 11 bases from V and 4 bases from J, the junction contained 5 bases not matched to a gene. CDR1 is MDHEN, CDR2 SYDVKM, per germline. The CDR3 totals 11 residues. CDR3 DNA: TGTGCCGCAATGGGGGGGTACGAGCAGTACTTC. Protein product: CAAMGGYEQYF.

About this clone: The identical CDR3 is also encoded by other nucleotide sequences in the sample. The chain uses TRBV7-2 and TRBJ1-2; 8 bases match TRBD1. V was pared by 4 bases and J by 7 bases, with 5 bases of the junction left unmatched. This CDR3 comprises 13 residues. Per germline, CDR1 SGHTA and CDR2 FQGNSA. As DNA, the CDR3 is TGTGCCAGCAGCTCCGGACAGGGAAGTGGCTACACCTTC. Protein product: CASSSGQGSGYTF.

This clone was observed a few times. In DNA form, the CDR3 reads TGTGCCAGCAGCACCACTAGATCCACCGGGGAGCTGTTTTTT. Amino acids: CASSTTRSTGELFF. The chain carries TRBV7-2 and TRBJ2-2; D may be TRBD2 (5 bases). Deletions cut 5 bases from V and 4 bases from J, with 11 bases between. The CDR3 loop spans 14 amino acids. Per germline, CDR1 SGHTA and CDR2 FQGNSA.

The chain combines TRBV30 with TRBJ2-1; D possibly matches TRBD1 or TRBD2 (6 bases each). The CDR3 totals 14 residues. Trimming took off 5 bases at V and 0 bases at J, with 11 bases between the two ends. Per the germline V gene, CDR1 is GTSNPN and CDR2 is SVGIG (reference sequence). CDR3 protein: CAWVQGGSYNEQFF. The DNA of the CDR3 is TGTGCCTGGGTACAGGGAGGCTCCTACAATGAGCAGTTCTTC.

This clone showed up just once. V is TRBV25-1 and J is TRBJ2-1, with D possibly matching TRBD2 (5 bases). In germline, CDR1 is MGHDK, CDR2 SYGVNS. The CDR3 extends over 14 amino acids. With 4 bases removed from V and 8 bases from J, the gap between germline ends came to 15 bases. CDR3 nucleotide sequence: TGTGCCAGCAGTGGGGCAGGACTTTGGGATGAGCAGTTCTTC. Translation: CASSGAGLWDEQFF.

The rearrangement joins TRBV13 to TRBJ2-5; a weak D match, TRBD2 (6 bases). CDR3 length equals 14 residues. The germline V and J ends were trimmed by 5 bases and 5 bases, with 15 bases remaining between them. Germline CDR1 reads PRHDT; CDR2 reads FYEKMQ (reference sequence). For the CDR3, the DNA is TGTGCCAGCAGCCTCGGGACTGCGGGGGAGACCCAGTACTTC. Encoded protein: CASSLGTAGETQYF.

The count of this clone is one. The V and J genes are TRBV5-4 and TRBJ1-1; the D gene is possibly TRBD1 (5 bases). The CDR3 is made up of 15 amino acids. Trimming removed 4 bases at V and 1 base at J, with 14 bases between. From germline, CDR1 is SGHNT and CDR2 YYREEE (reference sequence). The CDR3 here is CASSGGPGENTEAFF. In DNA, the CDR3 is TGTGCCAGCAGCGGGGGACCCGGGGAGAACACTGAAGCTTTCTTT.

J is TRBJ1-1 and V is TRBV13; 8 bases align to TRBD1. The CDR3 sequence is 15 residues long. In germline, CDR1 is PRHDT, CDR2 FYEKMQ (reference sequence). Trimming took 1 base from V and 5 from J; bases not matched to a gene: 6. The CDR3 DNA reads as TGTGCCAGCAGCTTAGTCCGGACAGGGCGGACTGAAGCTTTCTTT. Translation: CASSLVRTGRTEAFF.

This clone showed up just a few times. The DNA of the CDR3 is TGTGCCAGCAGTATAAGGGGGGCTGGCGGGGCCAACGTCCTGACTTTC. The encoded protein is CASSIRGAGGANVLTF. The V and J genes are TRBV2 and TRBJ2-6; D may correspond to TRBD1 or TRBD2 (6 bases each). The CDR3 length is 16 residues. The germline V gene encodes CDR1 SNHLY and CDR2 FYNNEI. V was trimmed by 5 bases and J by 4 bases, leaving 15 bases between them.

The chain carries TRBV10-3 and TRBJ1-3; D not certain. The CDR3 length is 13 residues. Germline V gene sequence: CDR1 ENHRY, CDR2 SYGVKD. Trimming left V 11 bases short and J 0 bases short, with 11 bases between. For the CDR3, the DNA is TGTGCCGCTCGGACGAGCTCTGGAAACACCATATATTTT. This translates into CAARTSSGNTIYF.

CDR3 DNA sequence: TGTGCCAGCAGCAAAGGGGACAACACCGGGGAGCTGTTTTTT. Translating gives CASSKGDNTGELFF. This rearrangement joins TRBV21-1 to TRBJ2-2. TRBV21-1 is given as a pseudogene. The CDR3 is 14 amino acids.

This chain connects TRBV2 to TRBJ1-1; TRBD1 might be the D (5 bases). V lost 4 bases and J lost 1, with 10 bases in between. The CDR3 extends over 14 amino acids. The germline V gene has CDR1 SNHLY and CDR2 FYNNEI. The CDR3 loop reads CASSVRGTNTEAFF. In nucleotides, the CDR3 is TGTGCCAGCAGTGTGAGGGGTACGAACACTGAAGCTTTCTTT.

This rearrangement joins TRBV4-3 to TRBJ2-6; D unclear. Trimming took off 7 bases at V and 2 bases at J, with 6 bases between the two ends. The CDR3 is 13 residues long. CDR1 and CDR2 from the germline V gene are LGHNA and YSLEER. The CDR3 sequence: CASKFAGANVLTF. As DNA, the CDR3 is TGCGCCAGCAAATTTGCTGGGGCCAACGTCCTGACTTTC.

V and J are TRBV6-6 and TRBJ2-7, with D possibly TRBD1 on 5 matching bases. Germline CDR1 MNHNY, CDR2 SVGAGI (reference sequence). Trimming removed 2 bases at V and 5 bases at J, with 13 bases between. The CDR3 is 14 residues long. The CDR3 nucleotides read TGTGCCAGCAGTTACGCTGGGGCTAGGGACGAGCAGTACTTC. Encoded protein: CASSYAGARDEQYF.

The V call is TRBV11-1, the J call TRBJ2-1; 8 nucleotides line up with TRBD2. The germline V gene encodes CDR1 SGHAT and CDR2 FQDESV (reference sequence). The ends lost 6 bases at V and 4 bases at J; junction bases unmatched: 8. This CDR3 contains 15 residues. Here the CDR3 reads CASRLLAGGYNEQFF. The CDR3 bases are TGTGCCAGCAGGCTCCTGGCGGGGGGATACAATGAGCAGTTCTTC.

V is TRBV7-2 and J is TRBJ1-1, with D possibly matching TRBD1 (5 bases). CDR1 is SGHTA, CDR2 FQGNSA, per germline. The length of the CDR3 is 14 residues. V was pared by 2 bases and J by 1 base, with 8 bases between. In DNA, the CDR3 is TGTGCCAGCAGCTTATTGGGGGAGAACACTGAAGCTTTCTTT. This encodes CASSLLGENTEAFF.